The clone carrying this TCR beta chain was seen more than once but under ten times. This sample is part of a study of T-cell memory formation after mild COVID-19. TCRdb itself ran the 5' RACE reads through MiXCR, one entry per CDR3 protein. The table includes fewer than 400,000 distinct CDR3 sequences, approximately 12% detected once. Trimming took off 6 bases at V and 3 bases at J, with 15 bases between the two ends. The CDR3 runs to 14 residues. Specimen: PBMCs or a T cell subset sorted from them (not recorded which). The genes are TRBV12-3 or TRBV12-4 and TRBJ2-7; a weak D match, TRBD2 (5 bases). The source of this sequence is a man between 18 and 35 years old who had mild COVID-19 (a few samples of this study predate the infection). Cell type and time point are not known. The CDR3 nucleotides are TGTGCCAGCAGCGCATTCGGGAACATCTACGAGCAGTACTTC. Protein: CASSAFGNIYEQYF.